One and the same sample provided the 15 T cell receptor beta chains below, sequenced in a study of T cells in Graves' hyperthyroidism and ophthalmopathy. The investigators amplified TCR beta CDR3 regions from RNA transcripts. Using the HTBI primer set, a first-round RT-PCR was run on the TCR CDR3. MiXCR, applied by TCRdb to the multiplex PCR reads, yields one record per CDR3 protein. The top ten clones hold around 26% of a sample with about 260,000 distinct CDR3 sequences, 16% of them seen once. Material: blood. The receptors here all came from a woman younger than 30 with Graves' ophthalmopathy.

This clonotype was recorded many times. The chain joins TRBV5-4 to TRBJ2-3, with 7 bases fitting TRBD2. The CDR3 contains 16 residues. V lost 1 base and J lost 5; bases outside the gene matches: 10. The germline V gene encodes CDR1 SGHNT and CDR2 YYREEE (reference sequence). In DNA form, the CDR3 reads TGTGCCAGCAGCTTGTCGCGGGAGACGGGGATAGATACGCAGTATTTT. This encodes CASSLSRETGIDTQYF.

The chain joins TRBV4-1 to TRBJ2-3, with 11 bases identical to TRBD1. Germline CDR1 and CDR2: MGHRA and YSYEKL. The CDR3 loop spans 18 amino acids. The ends lost 3 bases at V and 3 bases at J; junction bases unmatched: 11. CDR3 DNA sequence: TGCGCCAGCAGCCAGGACCCTTTAGGACAGGGGGCAACAGATACGCAGTATTTT. It yields the protein CASSQDPLGQGATDTQYF.

Many counts were recorded for this clonotype. At one end, the junction sequence differs from germline, possibly due to a read error. The chain has TRBV28 and TRBJ1-5; D unresolved. The CDR3 is made up of 14 amino acids. The germline gives CDR1 MDHEN, CDR2 SYDVKM. The CDR3 reads CASSVWGDDQPQHF. The DNA of the CDR3 is TGTGCCAGCAGTGTATGGGGAGATGATCAGCCCCAGCATTTT. The whole variable domain, filled in from reference TRBV28 and TRBJ1-5, reads DVKVTQSSRYLVKRTGEKVFLECVQDMDHENMFWYRQDPGLGLRLIYFSYDVKMKEKGDIPEGYSVSREKKERFSLILESASTNQTSMYLCASSVWGDDQPQHFGDGTRLSIL.

As regards this clonotype: A read error may be the cause here, since a much bigger clone is one base away. The chain employs TRBV6-1 and TRBJ1-4; D is perhaps TRBD1 (5 bases). CDR3 length: 14 amino acids. Germline V gene sequence: CDR1 MNHNS, CDR2 SASEGT. Trimming took off 5 bases at V and 3 bases at J, with 10 bases between the two ends. The CDR3 here is CASSYGRANEKLFF. DNA for the CDR3: TGTGCCAGCAGTTATGGCAGGGCTAATGAAAAACTGTTTTTT.

DNA of the CDR3: TGTGCCACCAGCTACAGAAAGGGGACTAGCGGAGAAGAGACCCAGTACTTC. Its protein is CATSYRKGTSGEETQYF. The chain is built from TRBV15 and TRBJ2-5, with 11 positions matching TRBD2. CDR3 length equals 17 residues. J was trimmed by 3 bases and V by 5 bases; bases with no gene match: 11. Germline-derived CDR1 and CDR2 are LNHNV and YYDKDF (reference sequence).

This clonotype was observed many times. V is TRBV18 and J is TRBJ2-5, with D perhaps TRBD2 (5 bases). This CDR3 is 15 amino acids long. The ends were cut back, 1 base at V and 1 base at J, with 10 bases in the middle. The germline V gene encodes CDR1 KGHSH and CDR2 LQKENI. CDR3 sequence reads: CASSPRTGVQETQYF. The CDR3, as DNA: TGTGCCAGCTCACCACGGACCGGGGTCCAAGAGACCCAGTACTTC.

This clonotype came up many times. This chain links TRBV9 with TRBJ1-2, with TRBD1 matching over 11 bases. The V gene's germline CDR1 is SGDLS and CDR2 YYNGEE. V shed 4 bases, J shed 7 bases, and the junction held 18 bases outside the gene matches. The CDR3 consists of 18 residues. The CDR3 loop reads CASSYQKTRTGGVRGYTF. CDR3 DNA sequence: TGTGCCAGCAGCTATCAAAAAACAAGGACAGGGGGCGTGCGTGGCTACACCTTC.

This clonotype was counted at least ten times. This chain links TRBV28 with TRBJ2-1, with D possibly being TRBD1 or TRBD2 (5 bases each). The CDR3 extends over 11 amino acids. In germline, CDR1 is MDHEN, CDR2 SYDVKM. V lost 3 bases and J lost 10, with 7 bases in between. The CDR3: CASSFWGEQFF. The CDR3 DNA follows: TGTGCCAGCAGTTTTTGGGGGGAGCAGTTCTTC.

The chain couples TRBV9 to TRBJ2-1; 11 positions agree with TRBD1. The V segment lost 4 bases and the J segment 7 bases; nucleotides outside the gene matches: 7. The CDR3 totals 15 residues. Germline lookup yields CDR1 SGDLS and CDR2 YYNGEE. The CDR3 bases are TGTGCCAGCAGCTCCAGGACAGGGGGCGCGAATGAGCAGTTCTTC. Translation: CASSSRTGGANEQFF.

This clonotype was recorded at least ten times. The rearrangement links TRBV25-1 to TRBJ1-1; D may be TRBD1 (6 bases). V dropped 7 bases and J dropped 6 bases, with 18 bases sitting between them. The germline CDR1 and CDR2 sequences are MGHDK and SYGVNS. CDR3 length: 14 residues. CDR3 in amino acids: CASNSQGGSAEAFF. The CDR3 DNA reads as TGTGCCAGCAATTCACAAGGGGGTTCAGCTGAAGCTTTCTTT. The full variable domain, completed using reference TRBV25-1 and TRBJ1-1, is EADIYQTPRYLVIGTGKKITLECSQTMGHDKMYWYQQDPGMELHLIHYSYGVNSTEKGDLSSESTVSRIRTEHFPLTLESARPSHTSQYLCASNSQGGSAEAFFGQGTRLTVV.

V gene TRBV11-3 combines with J gene TRBJ2-3; D is undetermined. The CDR3 runs to 11 residues. V shed 5 bases and J shed 7 bases, with 7 bases lying between them. Germline-derived CDR1 and CDR2 are SGHNT and YENEEA. CDR3 sequence (DNA): TGTGCCAGCAGCCAACTCCATACGCAGTATTTT. It yields the protein CASSQLHTQYF.

This clonotype was seen at least ten times. CDR3 region: CASTNTRQGSNGYTF. The CDR3 bases are TGTGCCAGCACCAACACCAGACAGGGATCGAATGGCTACACCTTC. The gene calls are TRBV6-1 and TRBJ1-2, with 7 positions matching TRBD1. This CDR3 comprises 15 residues. The germline V gene encodes CDR1 MNHNS and CDR2 SASEGT. V gave up 7 bases and J gave up 6 bases; unmatched junction bases: 14.

This clonotype was counted at least ten times. The chain carries TRBV5-5 and TRBJ2-7; no definite D call. This CDR3 comprises 13 residues. Germline CDR1 SGHKS, CDR2 YYEKEE (reference sequence). V lost 0 bases and J lost 3, with 7 bases in between. The CDR3 loop reads CASSLDYDYEQYF. CDR3 coding DNA: TGTGCCAGCAGCTTGGATTATGACTACGAGCAGTACTTC.

This clonotype was seen ten or more times. CDR3 bases: TGCGCCAGCAGGATAAAGGGGACAGGGGTAGACGAGCAGTACTTC. Amino acids: CASRIKGTGVDEQYF. The gene calls are TRBV10-1 and TRBJ2-7, with 10 bases matching TRBD1. The CDR3 sequence is 15 residues long. The germline CDR1 and CDR2 sequences are WNHNN and SYGVQD (reference sequence). The J segment lost 5 bases and the V segment lost 6 bases, leaving 10 bases of the junction unmatched.

V and J are TRBV7-9 and TRBJ2-7; 12 bases are shared with TRBD2. Trimming removed 4 bases from V and 0 bases from J; junction bases left unmatched: 13. Germline values: CDR1 SEHNR, CDR2 FQNEAQ (reference sequence). The CDR3 spans 19 residues. The CDR3 here is CASSSGGLAGGQTSYEQYF. CDR3 nucleotides: TGTGCCAGCAGCTCGGGTGGGCTAGCGGGGGGGCAGACCTCCTACGAGCAGTACTTC.